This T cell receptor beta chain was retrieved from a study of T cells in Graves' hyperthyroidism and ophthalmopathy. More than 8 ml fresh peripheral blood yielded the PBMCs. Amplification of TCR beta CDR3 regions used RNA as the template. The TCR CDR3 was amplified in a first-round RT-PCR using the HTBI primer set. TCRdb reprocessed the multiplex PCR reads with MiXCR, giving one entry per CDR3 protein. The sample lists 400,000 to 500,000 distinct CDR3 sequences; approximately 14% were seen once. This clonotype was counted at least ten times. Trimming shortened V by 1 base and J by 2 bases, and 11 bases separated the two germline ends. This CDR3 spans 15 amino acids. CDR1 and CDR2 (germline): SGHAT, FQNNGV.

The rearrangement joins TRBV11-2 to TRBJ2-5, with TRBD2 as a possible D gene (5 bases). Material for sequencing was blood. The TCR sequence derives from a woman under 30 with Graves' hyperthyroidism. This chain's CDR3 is CASSLATGIQETQYF. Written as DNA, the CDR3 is TGTGCCAGCAGCTTAGCCACCGGGATACAAGAGACCCAGTACTTC.